This T cell receptor (beta chain) was recorded in a study of cytomegalovirus exposure and HLA in healthy donors. Amplification used 60 Vbeta primers and 13 Jbeta primers. Libraries were prepared by immunoSEQ multiplex PCR; TCRdb keeps only in-frame clonotypes and omits some of them. This sample has more than 95,000 clones; 60% to 85% occur once, and the top ten carry 1.3%. A remark on this clone: The antigen is not known.

Study-wide results and caveats: Immune exposure data for these donors was limited to CMV serostatus.

Trimming shortened V by 1 base and J by 5 bases, and 15 bases separated the two germline ends. Germline V CDR1 and CDR2: LNHNV, YYDKDF (reference sequence). There are 16 residues in the CDR3. The V gene is TRBV15, the J gene TRBJ1-5; tentatively, D is TRBD1 (5 bases). This TCR was sampled from a man aged 35 to 55 in good health and CMV-seronegative. Sequencing was carried out using PBMCs. CDR3 bases: TGTGCCACCAGCAGAGTCGGGAGGGGATTGTATCAGCCCCAGCATTTT. Its translation: CATSRVGRGLYQPQHF.